Listed below are T cell receptor beta chains from one sample, sequenced in a study of blood T cell repertoires in COVID-19. The method was immunoSEQ multiplex PCR; TCRdb's version includes in-frame clones alone and lacks a portion of them. The sample holds under 200,000 clones, around 83% seen once. Sequencing input: peripheral blood. The receptors shown here come from an older woman with COVID-19, enrolled during active disease. Both conserved end residues are trimmed from each CDR3. Clone size appears in some rows only: once, few, many, or a class for an expanded clone.

V,J,size,CDR3
TRBV20-1,TRBJ2-7,NA,SASRLAGDPYEQY
TRBV2,TRBJ1-5,NA,ASSGPNQPQH
TRBV18,TRBJ2-2,NA,ASSPISRNTGELF
TRBV3-1/TRBV3-2,TRBJ1-4,NA,ASSRLSRVGDEKLF
TRBV9,TRBJ1-4,few,ASSPRQAPNEKLF
TRBV6-5,TRBJ1-2,NA,ASSFNRGNGYT
TRBV6-5,TRBJ1-1,once,ASSYVGPGHTEAF
TRBV19,TRBJ1-1,NA,ASSIRGPNTEAF
TRBV5-8,TRBJ1-5,NA,ASSPGQGPNQPQH
TRBV7-2,TRBJ1-2,NA,ASSRLQGYGYT
TRBV7-3,TRBJ1-1,NA,ASSLSQNTEAF
TRBV25-1,TRBJ2-3,NA,ASSDKTRSADTQY
TRBV19,TRBJ1-2,NA,ASSIGRKEGYT
TRBV27,TRBJ1-2,once,ASSLLAGAGYT
TRBV5-1,TRBJ1-6,NA,ASSLARENSPLH
TRBV4-1,TRBJ1-2,few,ASSPSGGTAYGYT
TRBV2,TRBJ1-5,NA,ASSPDRTHSNQPQH
TRBV19,TRBJ2-1,NA,ASSISGLYNEQF